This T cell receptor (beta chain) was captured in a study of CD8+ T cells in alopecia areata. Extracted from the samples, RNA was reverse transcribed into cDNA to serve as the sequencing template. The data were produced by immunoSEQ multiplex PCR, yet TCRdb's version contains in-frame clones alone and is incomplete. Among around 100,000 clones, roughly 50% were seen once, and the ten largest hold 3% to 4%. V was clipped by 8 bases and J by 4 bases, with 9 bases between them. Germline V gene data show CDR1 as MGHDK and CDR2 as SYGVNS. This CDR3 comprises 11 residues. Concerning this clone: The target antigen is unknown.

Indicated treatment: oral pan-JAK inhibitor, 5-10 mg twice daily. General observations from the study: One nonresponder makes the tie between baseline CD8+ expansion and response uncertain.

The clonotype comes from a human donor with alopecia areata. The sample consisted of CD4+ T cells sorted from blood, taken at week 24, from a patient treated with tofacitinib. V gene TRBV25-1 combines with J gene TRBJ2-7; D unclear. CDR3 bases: TGTGCCAGCGAGAACGCGTACGAGCAGTACTTC. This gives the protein CASENAYEQYF.